A single sample gave rise to the 24 T cell receptor beta chains below, sequenced in a study of cytomegalovirus exposure and HLA in healthy donors. Primers included in the PCR were 60 Vbeta and 13 Jbeta primers. Some clones are missing from TCRdb's copy, which holds only in-frame ones; the method was immunoSEQ multiplex PCR. The table shows 110,000 to 150,000 clones, with 77% occurring only once. The specimen sequenced was PBMCs. The receptors shown here come from a male donor in good health and CMV-seronegative.

J is TRBJ2-7 and V is TRBV5-5; D remains ambiguous. The germline V and J ends were trimmed by 2 bases and 3 bases, with 18 bases remaining between them. From germline, CDR1 is SGHKS and CDR2 YYEKEE (reference sequence). The CDR3 runs 16 residues. The CDR3 region has the DNA TGTGCCAGCAGCTTTGGAGTGGCAGTAAAAAACTACGAGCAGTACTTC. This translates into CASSFGVAVKNYEQYF.

The chain carries TRBV15 and TRBJ2-1, with TRBD2 as a possible D gene (5 bases). Per germline, CDR1 LNHNV and CDR2 YYDKDF (reference sequence). V lost 3 bases and J lost 6, with 18 bases in between. The CDR3 totals 16 residues. CDR3: CATSSAPGLPRNEQFF. The DNA for the CDR3 is TGTGCCACCAGCAGTGCACCCGGACTCCCGCGCAATGAGCAGTTCTTC.

The J gene is TRBJ1-2, the V gene TRBV29-1; TRBD1 matches 9 bases. This CDR3 comprises 11 residues. J lost 8 bases, V lost 4 bases, and 2 bases had no gene match. Germline assignment: CDR1 SQVTM and CDR2 ANQGSEA. Written as DNA, the CDR3 is TGCAGCGTTGGACAGGGGGGGGGCTACACCTTC. Translating gives CSVGQGGGYTF.

Only a few counts were recorded for this clone. The gene calls are TRBV5-4 and TRBJ2-1, with TRBD2 matching 9 bases. CDR1 is SGHNT and CDR2 is YYREEE in the germline V gene (reference sequence). The CDR3 totals 18 residues. With V trimmed by 0 bases and J by 4 bases, 11 bases remained unmatched. CDR3 in amino acids: CASSLAQGEAGGYNEQFF. The CDR3 DNA reads TGTGCCAGCAGCTTGGCCCAGGGGGAAGCGGGGGGTTACAATGAGCAGTTCTTC.

The V gene is TRBV15, the J gene TRBJ2-1; D might be TRBD2 (7 bases). Trimming cost V 0 bases and J 7 bases, with 16 bases left between them. The CDR3 spans 16 residues. The germline gives CDR1 LNHNV, CDR2 YYDKDF (reference sequence). CDR3: CATSREGRGARNEQFF. CDR3 coding DNA: TGTGCCACCAGCAGAGAGGGTCGGGGGGCACGGAATGAGCAGTTCTTC.

This chain uses TRBV4-1 with TRBJ2-3; 8 bases line up with TRBD2. The V gene end was trimmed by 5 bases and the J gene end by 4 bases; junction bases not matched to a gene: 8. Germline V gene sequence: CDR1 MGHRA, CDR2 YSYEKL. The CDR3 runs to 15 residues. The CDR3 region is CASSGTSGPADTQYF. Here the CDR3 DNA reads TGCGCCAGCAGCGGGACTAGTGGCCCCGCAGATACGCAGTATTTT.

The rearrangement uses TRBV30 and TRBJ2-3, with a possible D match to TRBD1 (5 bases). The CDR3 runs 14 residues. Between the trimmed V and J ends, which lost 1 base and 2 bases, there was a span of 10 bases. In germline, CDR1 is GTSNPN, CDR2 SVGIG (reference sequence). The CDR3 loop is CAWSGGQVTDTQYF. CDR3 nucleotide sequence: TGTGCCTGGAGTGGCGGACAAGTCACAGATACGCAGTATTTT.

The chain joins TRBV6-5 to TRBJ1-1, with TRBD1 as a possible D gene (5 bases). The CDR3 runs to 16 residues. Trimming took off 0 bases at V and 0 bases at J, with 11 bases between the two ends. Germline-derived CDR1 and CDR2 are MNHEY and SVGAGI. The CDR3 DNA reads as TGTGCCAGCAGTTACTCGACAGCATCCCTGAACACTGAAGCTTTCTTT. It specifies CASSYSTASLNTEAFF.

Note on this clone: One end of the junction does not line up with germline, which may come from a read error. The chain is built from TRBV7-9 and TRBJ1-2, with D possibly TRBD1 on 6 matching bases. The CDR3 is 12 amino acids. CDR1 SEHNR and CDR2 FQNEAQ come from the germline V gene (reference sequence). The CDR3, as DNA: TGTTCCAGCAGGGGAGAGGGAAGTGGCTACACCTTC. Amino acid sequence: CSSRGEGSGYTF.

V gene TRBV7-2 combines with J gene TRBJ1-1; D might be TRBD1 (5 bases). The CDR3 loop spans 15 amino acids. Trimming pared 4 bases from V and 1 base from J, leaving 13 bases between. Germline V CDR1 and CDR2: SGHTA, FQGNSA. CDR3 in amino acids: CASSSGPSPNTEAFF. The CDR3 region has the DNA TGTGCCAGCAGCTCAGGGCCGAGCCCGAACACTGAAGCTTTCTTT.

V and J are TRBV7-9 and TRBJ1-4, with a weak D call TRBD1 (5 bases). Trimming pared 0 bases from V and 7 bases from J, leaving 9 bases between. Germline CDR1 SEHNR, CDR2 FQNEAQ (reference sequence). The CDR3 runs 14 residues. The DNA of the CDR3 is TGTGCCAGCAGCTTAGCCGGGGGGGGTGAAAAACTGTTTTTT. It translates to CASSLAGGGEKLFF. Full variable domain (missing parts from reference TRBV7-9 and TRBJ1-4): DTGVSQNPRHKITKRGQNVTFRCDPISEHNRLYWYRQTLGQGPEFLTYFQNEAQLEKSRLLSDRFSAERPKGSFSTLEIQRTEQGDSAMYLCASSLAGGGEKLFFGSGTQLSVL.

The chain couples TRBV7-8 to TRBJ1-2; D unclear. CDR3 length equals 16 residues. V was cut by 2 bases and J by 4 bases, with 17 bases left in between. The germline CDR1 and CDR2 sequences are SGHVS and FQNEAQ. Here the CDR3 DNA reads TGTGCCAGCAGCTTATATCAGCAGGCGGGCGGCTATGGCTACACCTTC. Residues: CASSLYQQAGGYGYTF.

The chain combines TRBV9 with TRBJ2-4; 8 nucleotides match TRBD2. This CDR3 is built from 15 residues. After removal of 0 bases from V and 7 bases from J, the junction contained 6 bases not matched to a gene. Per the germline V gene, CDR1 is SGDLS and CDR2 is YYNGEE. Here the CDR3 DNA reads TGTGCCAGCAGCGTAGGGTCGCGGGGGGTGAACATTCAGTACTTC. Translating it yields CASSVGSRGVNIQYF.

By frequency in the sample, this clone is medium-sized. The chain links TRBV5-4 to TRBJ1-2, with D possibly TRBD1 on 5 matching bases. Germline assignment: CDR1 SGHNT and CDR2 YYREEE (reference sequence). Trimming stripped 3 bases from V and 4 bases from J, with 16 bases between. The CDR3 has 15 amino acids. The CDR3 loop reads CASSWGDYGSYGYTF. The DNA for the CDR3 is TGTGCCAGCAGCTGGGGGGACTACGGAAGCTATGGCTACACCTTC.

The rearrangement uses TRBV7-9 and TRBJ2-2, with 7 positions matching TRBD1. Germline V lookup: CDR1 SEHNR, CDR2 FQNEAQ (reference sequence). The CDR3 spans 17 residues. The trim removed 0 bases at V and 4 bases at J, leaving 8 bases unmatched. The CDR3 sequence is CASSLAPGQDFTGELFF. Here the CDR3 DNA reads TGTGCCAGCAGCTTAGCCCCAGGACAGGACTTCACCGGGGAGCTGTTTTTT.

In its sample, this clone was seen a few times. This chain joins TRBV28 and TRBJ1-1, with a tentative D call TRBD1 (6 bases). Trimming removed 6 bases at V and 7 bases at J, with 12 bases between. The CDR3 covers 12 residues. Germline values: CDR1 MDHEN, CDR2 SYDVKM. CDR3 sequence (DNA): TGTGCCAGCAGCCCGGACAGACTTGAAGCTTTCTTT. It encodes CASSPDRLEAFF.

The J gene is TRBJ2-5, the V gene TRBV5-1, with TRBD2 matching 9 bases. The CDR3 is made up of 14 amino acids. J gave up 5 bases and V 6 bases, and 8 bases lay outside the gene matches. Germline-derived CDR1 and CDR2 are SGHRS and YFSETQ. The CDR3 DNA follows: TGCGCCAGCAAGTGGGTAGCGGGGGAGGAGACCCAGTACTTC. It translates to CASKWVAGEETQYF.

This chain uses TRBV15 with TRBJ2-1; possible D gene TRBD1, 7 bases. The CDR3 extends over 16 amino acids. V lost 3 bases to trimming and J lost 1 base, with 13 bases between them. Germline CDR1 and CDR2: LNHNV and YYDKDF (reference sequence). This chain's CDR3 is CATSREGAGSYNEQFF. The CDR3 nucleotides are TGTGCCACCAGCAGGGAGGGGGCCGGGTCCTACAATGAGCAGTTCTTC.

CDR3 protein: CASSSGGLSYNEQFF. The CDR3 nucleotides are TGCGCCAGTTCTAGCGGGGGACTTTCCTACAATGAGCAGTTCTTC. The V and J genes are TRBV5-1 and TRBJ2-1; 10 bases match TRBD2. V gave up 8 bases and J gave up 1 base; unmatched junction bases: 6. The CDR3 spans 15 residues. From germline, CDR1 is SGHRS and CDR2 YFSETQ.

The chain employs TRBV10-3 and TRBJ2-7; D perhaps matches TRBD2 (5 bases). V shed 7 bases and J shed 0 bases, with 13 bases lying between them. Germline V CDR1 and CDR2: ENHRY, SYGVKD. This CDR3 has 14 amino acids. The CDR3 spells CAITPTGSSYEQYF. Written as DNA, the CDR3 is TGTGCCATCACCCCGACGGGAAGCTCCTACGAGCAGTACTTC.

This chain links TRBV27 with TRBJ1-5; tentative D call: TRBD1 (6 bases). CDR3 length: 15 residues. V lost 8 bases to trimming and J lost 7 bases, with 21 bases between them. Germline CDR1 is MNHEY and CDR2 is SMNVEV (reference sequence). CDR3 nucleotide sequence: TGTGCCAGCGAAAATACAGGGTCTAGTAGACAGCCCCAGCATTTT. Encoded protein: CASENTGSSRQPQHF.

This chain uses TRBV9 with TRBJ2-5; 13 positions match TRBD2. V trimming: 4 bases; J trimming: 2 bases; junction bases outside the gene matches: 5. This CDR3 is built from 16 residues. CDR1 is SGDLS, CDR2 YYNGEE, per germline. DNA of the CDR3: TGTGCCAGCAGCCCGACTAGCGGGGGGACGCAAGAGACCCAGTACTTC. It is translated as CASSPTSGGTQETQYF. The full variable domain, its missing parts supplied by reference TRBV9 and TRBJ2-5, is DSGVTQTPKHLITATGQRVTLRCSPRSGDLSVYWYQQSLDQGLQFLIQYYNGEERAKGNILERFSAQQFPDLHSELNLSSLELGDSALYFCASSPTSGGTQETQYFGPGTRLLVL.

This clone was seen more than once but under ten times. The chain is built from TRBV10-2 and TRBJ2-2; D perhaps matches TRBD2 (6 bases). V lost 6 bases to trimming and J lost 7 bases, with 15 bases between them. Germline lookup yields CDR1 WSHSY and CDR2 SAAADI. This CDR3 has 14 residues. Here the CDR3 reads CASSSGEAGGELFF. DNA of the CDR3: TGCGCCAGCAGCTCGGGGGAAGCGGGCGGGGAGCTGTTTTTT.

The J gene is TRBJ1-1, the V gene TRBV7-9; TRBD1 agrees at 7 bases. Germline CDR1 and CDR2: SEHNR and FQNEAQ (reference sequence). V was pared by 5 bases and J by 0 bases, with 12 bases of the junction left unmatched. The CDR3 is made up of 17 amino acids. CDR3 coding DNA: TGTGCCAGCAGCACGCACAGGGGTAGTAACATGAACACTGAAGCTTTCTTT. It codes for CASSTHRGSNMNTEAFF.